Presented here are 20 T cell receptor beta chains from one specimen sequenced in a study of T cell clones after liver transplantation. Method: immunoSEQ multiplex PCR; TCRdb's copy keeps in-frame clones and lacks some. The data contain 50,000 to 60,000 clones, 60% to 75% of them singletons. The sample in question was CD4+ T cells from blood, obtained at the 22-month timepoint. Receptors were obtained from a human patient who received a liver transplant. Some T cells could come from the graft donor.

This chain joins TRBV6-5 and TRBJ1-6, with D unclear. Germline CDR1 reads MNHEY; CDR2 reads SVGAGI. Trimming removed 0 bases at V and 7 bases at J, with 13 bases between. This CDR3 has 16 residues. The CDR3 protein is CASSYSSALLNSPLHF. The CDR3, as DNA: TGTGCCAGCAGTTACTCGAGCGCCCTCCTGAATTCACCCCTCCACTTT.

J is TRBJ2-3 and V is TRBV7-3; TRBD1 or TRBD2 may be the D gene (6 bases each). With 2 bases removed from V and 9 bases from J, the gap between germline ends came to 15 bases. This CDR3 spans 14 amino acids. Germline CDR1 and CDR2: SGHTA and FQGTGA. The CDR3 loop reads CASSLEGGDRTQYF. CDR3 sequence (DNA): TGTGCCAGCAGCTTAGAGGGAGGAGACAGGACGCAGTATTTT.

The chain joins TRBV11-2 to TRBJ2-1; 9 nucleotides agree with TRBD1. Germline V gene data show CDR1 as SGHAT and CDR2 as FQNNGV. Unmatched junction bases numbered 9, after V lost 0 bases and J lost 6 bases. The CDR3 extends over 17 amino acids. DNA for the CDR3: TGTGCCAGCAGCTTAGATATGGGGCGGACAGGGGTCAATGAGCAGTTCTTC. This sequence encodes CASSLDMGRTGVNEQFF. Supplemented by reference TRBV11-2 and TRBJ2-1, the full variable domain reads EAGVAQSPRYKIIEKRQSVAFWCNPISGHATLYWYQQILGQGPKLLIQFQNNGVVDDSQLPKDRFSAERLKGVDSTLKIQPAKLEDSAVYLCASSLDMGRTGVNEQFFGPGTRLTVL.

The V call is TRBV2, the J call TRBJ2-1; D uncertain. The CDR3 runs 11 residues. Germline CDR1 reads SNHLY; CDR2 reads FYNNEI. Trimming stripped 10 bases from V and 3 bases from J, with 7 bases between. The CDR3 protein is CATGYYNEQFF. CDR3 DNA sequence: TGTGCCACGGGTTACTACAATGAGCAGTTCTTC.

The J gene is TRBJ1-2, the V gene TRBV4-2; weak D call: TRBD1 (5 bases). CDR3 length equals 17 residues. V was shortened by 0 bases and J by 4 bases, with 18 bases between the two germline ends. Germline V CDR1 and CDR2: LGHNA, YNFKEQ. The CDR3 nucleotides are TGTGCCAGCAGCCAAGAAGTGGCAGGGAAAAGTTCCTATGGCTACACCTTC. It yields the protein CASSQEVAGKSSYGYTF.

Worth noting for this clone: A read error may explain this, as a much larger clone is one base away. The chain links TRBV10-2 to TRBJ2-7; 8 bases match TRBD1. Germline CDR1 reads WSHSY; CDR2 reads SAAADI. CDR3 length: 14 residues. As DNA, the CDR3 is TGCTCTACCTCAAAGACCCGGGACAGGATCGAGCAGTACTTC. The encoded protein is CSTSKTRDRIEQYF.

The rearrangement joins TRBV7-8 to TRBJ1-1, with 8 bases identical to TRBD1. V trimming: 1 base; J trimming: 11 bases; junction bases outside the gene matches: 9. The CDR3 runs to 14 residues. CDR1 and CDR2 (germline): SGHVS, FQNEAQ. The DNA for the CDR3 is TGTGCCAGCAGCTTAGTCCCGGGAAGACAGGGGGCTTTCTTT. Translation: CASSLVPGRQGAFF. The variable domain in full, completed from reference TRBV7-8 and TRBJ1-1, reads GAGVSQSPRYKVAKRGQDVALRCDPISGHVSLFWYQQALGQGPEFLTYFQNEAQLDKSGLPSDRFFAERPEGSVSTLKIQRTQQEDSAVYLCASSLVPGRQGAFFGQGTRLTVV.

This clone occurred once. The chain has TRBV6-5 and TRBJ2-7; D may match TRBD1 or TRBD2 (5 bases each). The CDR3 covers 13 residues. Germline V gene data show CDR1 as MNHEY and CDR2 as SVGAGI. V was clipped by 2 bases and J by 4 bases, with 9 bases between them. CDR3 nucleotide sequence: TGTGCCAGCAGTTACGAGGGGCGGTACGAGCAGTACTTC. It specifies CASSYEGRYEQYF.

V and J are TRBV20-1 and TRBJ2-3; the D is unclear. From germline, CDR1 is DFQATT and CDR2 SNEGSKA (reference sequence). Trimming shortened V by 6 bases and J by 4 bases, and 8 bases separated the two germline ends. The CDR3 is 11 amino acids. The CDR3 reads CSAPRPDTQYF. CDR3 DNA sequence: TGCAGTGCCCCGAGGCCAGATACGCAGTATTTT.

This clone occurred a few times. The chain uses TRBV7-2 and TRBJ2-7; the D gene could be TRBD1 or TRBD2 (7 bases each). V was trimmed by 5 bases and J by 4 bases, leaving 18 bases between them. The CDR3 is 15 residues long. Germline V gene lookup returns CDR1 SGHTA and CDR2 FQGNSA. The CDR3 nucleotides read TGTGCCAGCAGCCAGGGGGGGGCCTACGGATACGAGCAGTACTTC. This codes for CASSQGGAYGYEQYF.

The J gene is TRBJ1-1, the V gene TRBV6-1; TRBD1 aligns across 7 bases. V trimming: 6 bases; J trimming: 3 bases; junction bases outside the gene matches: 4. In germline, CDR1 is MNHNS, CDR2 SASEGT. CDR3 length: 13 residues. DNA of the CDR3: TGTGCCAGCAGGAATGACAGGGACACTGAAGCTTTCTTT. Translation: CASRNDRDTEAFF.

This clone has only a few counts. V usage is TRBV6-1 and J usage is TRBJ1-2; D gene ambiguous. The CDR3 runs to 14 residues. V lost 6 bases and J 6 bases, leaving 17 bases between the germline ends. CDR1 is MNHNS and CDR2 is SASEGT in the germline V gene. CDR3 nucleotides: TGTGCCAGCAGCCTCAAACGTGGAACTAATGGCTACACCTTC. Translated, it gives CASSLKRGTNGYTF.

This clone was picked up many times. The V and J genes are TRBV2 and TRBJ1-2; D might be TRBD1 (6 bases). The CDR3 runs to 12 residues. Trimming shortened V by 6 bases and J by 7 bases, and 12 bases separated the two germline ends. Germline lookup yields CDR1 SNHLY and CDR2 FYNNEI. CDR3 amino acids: CASRETTGGYTF. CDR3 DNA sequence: TGTGCCAGCAGAGAAACGACAGGTGGCTACACCTTC.

CDR3 loop: CASSPGSVATNEKLFF. Written as DNA, the CDR3 is TGTGCCAGCAGCCCCGGAAGCGTTGCAACTAATGAAAAACTGTTTTTT. The genes are TRBV9 and TRBJ1-4, with no clear D. CDR3 length: 16 residues. Germline loops: CDR1 SGDLS, CDR2 YYNGEE. The V end was cut by 4 bases, the J end by 0 bases, with 13 bases between.

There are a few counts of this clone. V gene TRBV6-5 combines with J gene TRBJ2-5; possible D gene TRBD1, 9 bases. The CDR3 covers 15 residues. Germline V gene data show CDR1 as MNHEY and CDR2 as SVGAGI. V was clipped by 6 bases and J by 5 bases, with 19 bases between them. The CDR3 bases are TGTGCCAGCAGACTAACAGGGGGCGGGGGGGAGACCCAGTACTTC. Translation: CASRLTGGGGETQYF.

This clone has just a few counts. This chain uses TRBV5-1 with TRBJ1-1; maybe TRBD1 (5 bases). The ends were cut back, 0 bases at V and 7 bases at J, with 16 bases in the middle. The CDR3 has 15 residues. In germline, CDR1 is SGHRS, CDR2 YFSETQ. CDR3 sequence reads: CASSLALRVSDEAFF. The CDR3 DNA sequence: TGCGCCAGCAGCTTGGCCCTCAGGGTGTCTGATGAAGCTTTCTTT.

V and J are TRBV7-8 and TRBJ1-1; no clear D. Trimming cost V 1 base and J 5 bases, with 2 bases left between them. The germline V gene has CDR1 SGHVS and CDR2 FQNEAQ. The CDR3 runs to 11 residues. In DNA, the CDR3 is TGTGCCAGCAGCTTAGAGACTGAAGCTTTCTTT. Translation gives CASSLETEAFF.

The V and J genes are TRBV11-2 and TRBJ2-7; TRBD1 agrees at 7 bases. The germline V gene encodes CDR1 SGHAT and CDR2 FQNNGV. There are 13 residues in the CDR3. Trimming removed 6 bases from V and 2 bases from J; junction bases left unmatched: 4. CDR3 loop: CASRRTGAYEQYF. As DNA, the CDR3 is TGTGCCAGCAGACGTACAGGGGCCTACGAGCAGTACTTC.

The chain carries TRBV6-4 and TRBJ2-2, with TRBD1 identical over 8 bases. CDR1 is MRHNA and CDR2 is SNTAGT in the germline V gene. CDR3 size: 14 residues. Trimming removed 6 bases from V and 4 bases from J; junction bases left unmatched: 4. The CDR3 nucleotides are TGTGCCAGCAGACCCCAGGGGGCCACCGGGGAGCTGTTTTTT. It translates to CASRPQGATGELFF.

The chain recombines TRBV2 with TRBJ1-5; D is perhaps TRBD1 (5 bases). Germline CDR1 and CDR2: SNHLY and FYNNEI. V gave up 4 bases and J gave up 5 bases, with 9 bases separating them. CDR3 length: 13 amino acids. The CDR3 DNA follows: TGTGCCAGCAGTGCGGGGGTCGATCAGCCCCAGCATTTT. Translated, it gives CASSAGVDQPQHF.